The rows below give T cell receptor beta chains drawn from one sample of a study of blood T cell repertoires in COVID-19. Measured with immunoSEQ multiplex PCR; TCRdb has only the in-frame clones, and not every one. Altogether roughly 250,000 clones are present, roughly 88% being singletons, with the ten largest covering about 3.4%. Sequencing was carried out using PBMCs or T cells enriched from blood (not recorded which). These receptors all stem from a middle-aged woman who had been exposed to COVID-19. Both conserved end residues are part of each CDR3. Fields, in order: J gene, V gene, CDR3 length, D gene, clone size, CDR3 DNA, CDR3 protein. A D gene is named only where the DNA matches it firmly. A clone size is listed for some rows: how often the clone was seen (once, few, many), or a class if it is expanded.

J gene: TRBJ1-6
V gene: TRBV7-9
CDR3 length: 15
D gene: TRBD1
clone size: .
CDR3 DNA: TGTGCCAGCAGATCCGGGACAGGGTCAGTTTCACCCCTCCACTTT
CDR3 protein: CASRSGTGSVSPLHF

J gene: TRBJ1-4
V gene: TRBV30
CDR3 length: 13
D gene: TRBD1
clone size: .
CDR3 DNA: TGTGCCTGGAGTGGGGACAGTAATGAAAAACTGTTTTTT
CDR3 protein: CAWSGDSNEKLFF

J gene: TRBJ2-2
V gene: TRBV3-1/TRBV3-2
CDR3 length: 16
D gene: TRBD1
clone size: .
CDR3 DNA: TGTGCCAGCAGAACCGCGACAGGGGCGAACACCGGGGAGCTGTTTTTT
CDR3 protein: CASRTATGANTGELFF

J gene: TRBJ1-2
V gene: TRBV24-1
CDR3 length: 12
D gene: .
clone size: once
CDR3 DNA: TGTGCCACCAGTGACAGGAACTATGGCTACACCTTC
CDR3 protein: CATSDRNYGYTF

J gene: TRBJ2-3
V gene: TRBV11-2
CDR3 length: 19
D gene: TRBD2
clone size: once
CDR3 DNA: TGTGCCAGCAGCTTAGGTCGGACTAGTTGGCGGGATAGCACAGATACGCAGTATTTT
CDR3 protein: CASSLGRTSWRDSTDTQYF

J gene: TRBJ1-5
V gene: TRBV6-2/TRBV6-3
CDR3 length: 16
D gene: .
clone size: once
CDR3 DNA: TGTGCCAGCAGTTCCAACACTAGACGTAGCAATCAGCCCCAGCATTTT
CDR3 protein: CASSSNTRRSNQPQHF

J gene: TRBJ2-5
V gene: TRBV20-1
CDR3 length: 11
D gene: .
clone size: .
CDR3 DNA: TGCAGTGCCCTCCGGGGAGAGACCCAGTACTTC
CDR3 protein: CSALRGETQYF

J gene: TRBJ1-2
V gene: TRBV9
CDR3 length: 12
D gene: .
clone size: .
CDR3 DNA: TGTGCCAGCAGCGTAGATGTCCGGGGTATCGCCTTC
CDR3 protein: CASSVDVRGIAF

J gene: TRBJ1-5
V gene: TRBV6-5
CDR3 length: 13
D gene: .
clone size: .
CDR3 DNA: TGTGCCAGCAGTACAGGCGATCATCAGCCCCAGCATTTT
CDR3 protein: CASSTGDHQPQHF

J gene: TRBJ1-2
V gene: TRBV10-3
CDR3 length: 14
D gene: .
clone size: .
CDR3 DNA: TGTGCCATCAGTGCCGGAGAGTTGGGCTATGGCTACACCTTC
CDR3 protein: CAISAGELGYGYTF

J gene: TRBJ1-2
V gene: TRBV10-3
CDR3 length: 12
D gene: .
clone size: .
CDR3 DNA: TGTGCCACCGGACAGTCAAACTATGGCTACACCTTC
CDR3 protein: CATGQSNYGYTF

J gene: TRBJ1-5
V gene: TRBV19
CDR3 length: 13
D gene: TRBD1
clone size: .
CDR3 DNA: TGTGCCAGTAAGTGGGACAGGGGTCAGCCCCAGCATTTT
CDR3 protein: CASKWDRGQPQHF

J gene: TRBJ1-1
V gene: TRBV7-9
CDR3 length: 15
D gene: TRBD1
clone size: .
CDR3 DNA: TGTGCCAGCAGCCCTCTGAGGGACAGGAACACTGAAGCTTTCTTT
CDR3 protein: CASSPLRDRNTEAFF

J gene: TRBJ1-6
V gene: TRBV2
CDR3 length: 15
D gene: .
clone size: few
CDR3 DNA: TGTGCCAGCAGTGACAGGTCGGGGGGGACTCGGGCCCTCCACTTT
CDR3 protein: CASSDRSGGTRALHF

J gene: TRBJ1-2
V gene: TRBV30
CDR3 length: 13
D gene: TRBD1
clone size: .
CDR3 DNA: TGTGCCTGGAGTCTGACAGGGGGCTATGGCTACACCTTC
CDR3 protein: CAWSLTGGYGYTF

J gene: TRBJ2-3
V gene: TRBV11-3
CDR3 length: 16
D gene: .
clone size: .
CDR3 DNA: TGTGCCAGCAGCCGCGGAGGGGCGGTTAGCACAGATACGCAGTATTTT
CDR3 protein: CASSRGGAVSTDTQYF

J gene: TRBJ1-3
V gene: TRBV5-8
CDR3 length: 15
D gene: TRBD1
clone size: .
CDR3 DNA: TGTGCCAGCAGCTCCTCAGGGGGGTCTGGAAACACCATATATTTT
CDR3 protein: CASSSSGGSGNTIYF

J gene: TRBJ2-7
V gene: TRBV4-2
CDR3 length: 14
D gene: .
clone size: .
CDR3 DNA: TGTGCCAGCAGCCAAGAGAAGGGAGCTTACGAGCAGTACTTC
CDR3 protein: CASSQEKGAYEQYF

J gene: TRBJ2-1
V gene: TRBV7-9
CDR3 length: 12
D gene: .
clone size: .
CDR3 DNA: TGTGCCAGCAGCTCAGGGGTAGGAGAGCAGTTCTTC
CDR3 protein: CASSSGVGEQFF

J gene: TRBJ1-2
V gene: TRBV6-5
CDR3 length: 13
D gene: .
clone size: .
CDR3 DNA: TGTGCCAGCAGCTTAACAGGGACCTATGGCTACACCTTC
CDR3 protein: CASSLTGTYGYTF

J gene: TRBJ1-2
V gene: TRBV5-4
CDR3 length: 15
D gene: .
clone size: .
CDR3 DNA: TGTGCCAGCAGCTCCGAGGGGGTTCGAAACTATGGCTACACCTTC
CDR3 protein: CASSSEGVRNYGYTF

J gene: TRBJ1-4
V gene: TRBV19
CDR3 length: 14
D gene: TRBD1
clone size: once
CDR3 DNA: TGTGCCAGTAAACGTCCGGGACAGGCTGAAAAACTGTTTTTT
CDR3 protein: CASKRPGQAEKLFF

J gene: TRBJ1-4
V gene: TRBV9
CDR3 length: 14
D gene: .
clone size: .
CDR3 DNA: TGTGCCAGCAGCGTAGCCAGGGCTGATGAAAAACTGTTTTTT
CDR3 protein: CASSVARADEKLFF

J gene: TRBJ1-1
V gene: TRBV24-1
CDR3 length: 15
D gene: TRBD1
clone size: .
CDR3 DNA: TGTGCCACCAGTGATGGTGCTTCCGGGACAGATGAAGCTTTCTTT
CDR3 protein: CATSDGASGTDEAFF

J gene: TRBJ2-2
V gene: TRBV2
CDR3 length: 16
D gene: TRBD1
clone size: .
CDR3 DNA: TGTGCCAGCAGTGACGGCGGGACAGGGACGGCCGGGGAGCTGTTTTTT
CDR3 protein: CASSDGGTGTAGELFF

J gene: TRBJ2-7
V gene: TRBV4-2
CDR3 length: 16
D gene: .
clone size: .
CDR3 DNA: TGTGCCAGCAGCCAAGATCCAGGACAGGGAGGGGACGAGCAGTACTTC
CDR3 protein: CASSQDPGQGGDEQYF

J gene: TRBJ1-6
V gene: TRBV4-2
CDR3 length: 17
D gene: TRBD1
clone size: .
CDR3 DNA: TGTGCCAGCAGCCAGCCGGCGGGACAGGCCCCCACTTCACCCCTCCACTTT
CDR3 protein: CASSQPAGQAPTSPLHF

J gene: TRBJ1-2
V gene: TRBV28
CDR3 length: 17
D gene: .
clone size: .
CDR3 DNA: TGTGCCAGCACCTCCCTCAGGGCGATATTAAGAAACTATGGCTACACCTTC
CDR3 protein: CASTSLRAILRNYGYTF

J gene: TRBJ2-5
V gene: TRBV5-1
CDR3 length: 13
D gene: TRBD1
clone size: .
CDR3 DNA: TGTGCCAGCAGCCGGAGGACAGGAGAGACCCAGTACTTC
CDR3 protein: CASSRRTGETQYF

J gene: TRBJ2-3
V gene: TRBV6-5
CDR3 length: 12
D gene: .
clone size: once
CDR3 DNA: TGTGCCAGCCGGACTAGCACAGATACGCAGTATTTT
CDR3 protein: CASRTSTDTQYF

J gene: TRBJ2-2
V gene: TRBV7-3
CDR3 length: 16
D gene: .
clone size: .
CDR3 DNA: TGTGCCAGCAGCTTACCAGGAACAGGGCAAACCGGGGAGCTGTTTTTT
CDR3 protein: CASSLPGTGQTGELFF

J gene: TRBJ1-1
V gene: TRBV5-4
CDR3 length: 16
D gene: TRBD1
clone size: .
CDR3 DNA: TGTGCCAGCAGCTTGGGACAGGGGGCTGGGAACACTGAAGCTTTCTTT
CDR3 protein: CASSLGQGAGNTEAFF

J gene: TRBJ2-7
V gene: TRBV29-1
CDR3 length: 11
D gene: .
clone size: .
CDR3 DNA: TGCAGCGTTGAGACAGCCTACGAGCAGTACTTC
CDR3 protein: CSVETAYEQYF

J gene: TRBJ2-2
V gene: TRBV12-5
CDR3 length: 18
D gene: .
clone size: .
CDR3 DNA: TGTGCTAGTGGTTTGGCCCCACCGGACAGAACGAACACCGGGGAGCTGTTTTTT
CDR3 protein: CASGLAPPDRTNTGELFF

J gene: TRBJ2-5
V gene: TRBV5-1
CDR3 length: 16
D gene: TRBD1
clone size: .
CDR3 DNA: TGTGCCAGCAGTTTTCGACAGGGAGAGTACCAAGAGACCCAGTACTTC
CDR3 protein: CASSFRQGEYQETQYF

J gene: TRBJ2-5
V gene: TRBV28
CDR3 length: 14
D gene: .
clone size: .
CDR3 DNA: TGTGCCAGCAGTGGAGGAGGTCTCCAAGAGACCCAGTACTTC
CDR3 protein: CASSGGGLQETQYF

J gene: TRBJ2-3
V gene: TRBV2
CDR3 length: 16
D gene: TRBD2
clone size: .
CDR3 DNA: TGTGCCAGCAGGCGACTCAATAGCGGGGCCACAGATACGCAGTATTTT
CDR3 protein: CASRRLNSGATDTQYF

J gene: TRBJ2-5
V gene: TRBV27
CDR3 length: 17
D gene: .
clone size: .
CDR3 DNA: TGTGCCAGCAGTTTGGAGGGTGGGGGTCGAGGATCAGAGACCCAGTACTTC
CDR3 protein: CASSLEGGGRGSETQYF

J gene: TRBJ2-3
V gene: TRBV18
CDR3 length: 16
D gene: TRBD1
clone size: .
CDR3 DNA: TGTGCCAGCTCACCAAGGGGACAGGGGTTAACAGATACGCAGTATTTT
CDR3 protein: CASSPRGQGLTDTQYF

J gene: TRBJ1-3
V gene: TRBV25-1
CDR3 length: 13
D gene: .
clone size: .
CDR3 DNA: TGTGCCAGCAGTGAACTCCTAGGAAACACCATATATTTT
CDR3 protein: CASSELLGNTIYF

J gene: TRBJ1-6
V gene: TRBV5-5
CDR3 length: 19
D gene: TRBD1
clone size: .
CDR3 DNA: TGTGCCAGCAGCCTCTGGACAGGGATGGTTAAGGGCGATAATTCACCCCTCCACTTT
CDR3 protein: CASSLWTGMVKGDNSPLHF

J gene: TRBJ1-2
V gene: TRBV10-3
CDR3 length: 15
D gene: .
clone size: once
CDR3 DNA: TGTGCCAACAGACCAGGACACTCTACTAACTATGGCTACACCTTC
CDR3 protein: CANRPGHSTNYGYTF

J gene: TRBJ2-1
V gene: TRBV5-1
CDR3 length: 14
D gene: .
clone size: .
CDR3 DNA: TGCGCCAGCAGCTTGGCTCCCGGTCACAATGAGCAGTTCTTC
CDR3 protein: CASSLAPGHNEQFF

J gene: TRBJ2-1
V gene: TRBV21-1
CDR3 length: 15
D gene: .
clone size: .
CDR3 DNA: TGTGCCAGCACCTTCCCGGGACTAGTTTTAAATGAGCAGTTCTTC
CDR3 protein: CASTFPGLVLNEQFF

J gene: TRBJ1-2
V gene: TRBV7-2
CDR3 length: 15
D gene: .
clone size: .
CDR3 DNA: TGTGCCAGCAGCTTAACCCCGACAGGCGGCTATGGCTACACCTTC
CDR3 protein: CASSLTPTGGYGYTF

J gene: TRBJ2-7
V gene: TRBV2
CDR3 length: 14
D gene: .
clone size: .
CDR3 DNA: TGTGCCAGCAGCCCGGGACGGACTACCTACGAGCAGTACTTC
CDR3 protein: CASSPGRTTYEQYF

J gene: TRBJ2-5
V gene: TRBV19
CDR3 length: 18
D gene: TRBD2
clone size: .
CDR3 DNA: TGTGCCAGTAGTATAGATTCCTCCGGGACTAGCGAGTCGGAGACCCAGTACTTC
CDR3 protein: CASSIDSSGTSESETQYF

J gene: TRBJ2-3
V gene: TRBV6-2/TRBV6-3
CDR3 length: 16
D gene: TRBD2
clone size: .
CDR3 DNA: TGTGCCAGCAGTTCCCCGGGACTAGAGGGCACAGATACGCAGTATTTT
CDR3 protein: CASSSPGLEGTDTQYF

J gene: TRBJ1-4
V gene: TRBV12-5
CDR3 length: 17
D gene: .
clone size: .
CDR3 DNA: TGTGCTAGTGGTTTGGTACGGAAGGGGTTAACTAATGAAAAACTGTTTTTT
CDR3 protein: CASGLVRKGLTNEKLFF

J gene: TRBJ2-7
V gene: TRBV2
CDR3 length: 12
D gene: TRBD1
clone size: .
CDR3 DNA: TGTGCCAGCGAACAGGGGGGCTACGAGCAGTACTTC
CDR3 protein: CASEQGGYEQYF

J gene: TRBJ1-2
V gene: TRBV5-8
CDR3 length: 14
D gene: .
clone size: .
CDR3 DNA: TGTGCCAGCAGCTTGAGGGGATCTAACTATGGCTACACCTTC
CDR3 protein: CASSLRGSNYGYTF

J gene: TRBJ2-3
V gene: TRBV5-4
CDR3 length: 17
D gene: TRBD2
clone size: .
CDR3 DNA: TGTGCCAGCAGCTTTGCGGGGGGCCTACCATTCACAGATACGCAGTATTTT
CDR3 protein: CASSFAGGLPFTDTQYF

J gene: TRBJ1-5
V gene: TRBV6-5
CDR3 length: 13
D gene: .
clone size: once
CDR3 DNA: TGTGCCAGCCTCGACTACAGCAATCAGCCCCAGCATTTT
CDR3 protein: CASLDYSNQPQHF

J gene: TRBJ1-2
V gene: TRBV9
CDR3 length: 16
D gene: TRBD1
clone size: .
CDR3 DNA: TGTGCCAGCAGCGGAGTCCCACAGGGGTGGTCATATGGCTACACCTTC
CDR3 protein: CASSGVPQGWSYGYTF

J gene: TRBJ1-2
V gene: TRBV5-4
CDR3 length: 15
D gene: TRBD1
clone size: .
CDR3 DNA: TGTGCCAGCAGCGGGGGGTGGGACAGTTCCTATGGCTACACCTTC
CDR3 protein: CASSGGWDSSYGYTF